Only a few counts were recorded for the clone carrying this T cell receptor beta chain. Time point indicated: blood at routine non-recurrence follow-up after resection. Whole RNA obtained from tumor, nontumor lung or frozen PBMC underwent sequencing without sorting. This sample is drawn from a study of spatial heterogeneity in lung cancer. TCRdb ran MiXCR on the 5' RACE reads and lists one entry per CDR3 protein. The data show tens of thousands of distinct CDR3 sequences, 8.5% to 10% seen once. Between the trimmed V and J ends, which lost 8 bases and 1 base, there was a span of 16 bases. CDR1 SGHRS and CDR2 YFSETQ come from the germline V gene. CDR3 length: 14 amino acids.

The receptor was derived from a male donor with early-stage non-small cell lung cancer. The chain employs TRBV5-1 and TRBJ2-7; TRBD1 or TRBD2 may be the D gene (5 bases each). The sequencing used PBMCs, collected at follow-up. CDR3 sequence reads: CASYGDGKSYEQYF. In DNA form, the CDR3 reads TGCGCCAGTTATGGGGACGGGAAATCCTACGAGCAGTACTTC.